These T cell receptor beta chains were read from a single sample in a study of OX40 agonist ivuxolimab in advanced cancers. Only in-frame clones appear in the TCRdb table, and some are missing; sequencing was by immunoSEQ multiplex PCR. The sample has over 80,000 clones, approximately 91% seen once. Specimen: CD4+ or CD8+ T cells sorted from blood, collected in a trial of the OX40 agonist ivuxolimab. Source of these receptors: an adult with an advanced solid tumor such as melanoma, head and neck, liver or kidney cancer. CDR3s include the opening cysteine and the closing phenylalanine or tryptophan. D genes are given only for firm matches. Some rows have no size entry. The others give once, few or many, or a class for an expanded clone.

d_gene | j_gene | abundance | v_gene | CDR3aa | CDR3nt
NA | TRBJ1-1 | few | TRBV14 | CASRPRTAGEAFF | TGTGCCAGCAGACCTAGGACAGCTGGTGAAGCTTTCTTT
NA | TRBJ1-1 | NA | TRBV5-1 | CASSFQGEVTEAFF | TGCGCCAGCAGCTTCCAAGGGGAGGTCACTGAAGCTTTCTTT
NA | TRBJ1-5 | once | TRBV28 | CASSLRGYSNQPQHF | TGTGCCAGCAGTTTAAGAGGGTATAGCAATCAGCCCCAGCATTTT
NA | TRBJ2-2 | NA | TRBV18 | CASSTINSDRNTGELFF | TGTGCCAGCTCAACCATAAACTCGGACAGGAACACCGGGGAGCTGTTTTTT
NA | TRBJ1-5 | NA | TRBV19 | CASSIYGGTRGGNQPQHF | TGTGCCAGTAGTATATACGGGGGGACCAGGGGTGGCAATCAGCCCCAGCATTTT
TRBD1 | TRBJ1-3 | NA | TRBV7-2 | CASSQRTGRNTIYF | TGTGCCAGCAGCCAAAGGACAGGGCGAAACACCATATATTTT
TRBD2 | TRBJ2-1 | NA | TRBV27 | CASSSLTSGTEGNEQFF | TGTGCCAGCAGTTCCCTTACTAGCGGGACGGAGGGGAATGAGCAGTTCTTC
NA | TRBJ1-3 | NA | TRBV19 | CASSMAVSGNTIYF | TGTGCCAGTAGTATGGCAGTCTCTGGAAACACCATATATTTT
NA | TRBJ2-1 | NA | TRBV28 | CASSPPFKVVSRNAQFF | TGTGCCAGCAGCCCACCTTTCAAGGTGGTGTCGAGGAATGCGCAGTTCTTC
NA | TRBJ1-6 | NA | TRBV6-1 | CASSEVGQGLENSPLHF | TGTGCCAGCAGTGAAGTTGGGCAGGGGCTTGAGAATTCACCCCTCCACTTT
TRBD2 | TRBJ2-7 | NA | TRBV28 | CASSLGGSGYEQYF | TGTGCCAGCAGTTTAGGCGGGAGTGGGTACGAGCAGTACTTC
NA | TRBJ1-1 | NA | TRBV6-4 | CASSAEANTEAFF | TGTGCCAGCAGTGCAGAAGCGAACACTGAAGCTTTCTTT
NA | TRBJ2-2 | NA | TRBV5-4 | CASSLAARQSGELFF | TGTGCCAGCAGCTTGGCGGCCAGGCAGAGTGGGGAGCTGTTTTTT
NA | TRBJ2-3 | NA | TRBV7-8 | CASSLVFPSTDTQYF | TGTGCCAGCAGCTTAGTTTTCCCGAGCACAGATACGCAGTATTTT
NA | TRBJ2-2 | NA | TRBV6-1 | CASSHSPHGAGELFF | TGTGCCAGCAGCCACAGCCCCCATGGGGCCGGGGAGCTGTTTTTT
NA | TRBJ2-5 | NA | TRBV5-5 | CASSLWYNQETQYF | TGTGCCAGCAGCTTATGGTACAACCAAGAGACCCAGTACTTC
NA | TRBJ2-2 | NA | TRBV5-6 | CASSLLSGTGELFF | TGTGCCAGCAGCTTGTTGTCGGGCACCGGGGAGCTGTTTTTT
NA | TRBJ1-2 | NA | TRBV28 | CASSSGGNYGYTF | TGTGCCAGCAGTTCGGGAGGAAACTATGGCTACACCTTC
TRBD2 | TRBJ2-1 | NA | TRBV9 | CASSPRGSGKVMNGASYNEQFF | TGTGCCAGCAGCCCCCGGGGTAGCGGGAAGGTCATGAACGGGGCCTCCTACAATGAGCAGTTCTTC
TRBD1 | TRBJ1-1 | NA | TRBV6-6 | CASTGQGVIGPFF | TGTGCCAGCACGGGACAGGGTGTAATCGGACCTTTCTTT